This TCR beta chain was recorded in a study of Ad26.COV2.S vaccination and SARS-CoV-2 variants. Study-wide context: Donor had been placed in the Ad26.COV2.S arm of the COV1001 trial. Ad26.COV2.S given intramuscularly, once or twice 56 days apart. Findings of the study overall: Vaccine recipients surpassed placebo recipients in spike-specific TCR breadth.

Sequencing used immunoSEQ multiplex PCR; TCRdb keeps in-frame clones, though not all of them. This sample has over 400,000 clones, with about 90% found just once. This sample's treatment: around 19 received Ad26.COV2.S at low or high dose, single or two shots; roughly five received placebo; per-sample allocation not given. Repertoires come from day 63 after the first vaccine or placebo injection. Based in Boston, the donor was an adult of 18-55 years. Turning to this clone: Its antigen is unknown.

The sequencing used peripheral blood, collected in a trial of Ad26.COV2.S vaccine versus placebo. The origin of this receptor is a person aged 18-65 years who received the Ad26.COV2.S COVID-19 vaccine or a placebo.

The CDR3 DNA reads as TGTGCCAGCAGTGAGACAGGTTGGAGATACGAGCAGTACTTC. Translating gives CASSETGWRYEQYF. The rearrangement joins TRBV28 to TRBJ2-7; D is possibly TRBD1 (6 bases). The CDR3 is 14 residues long. The V and J ends lost 5 bases and 4 bases respectively, with 15 bases between them. Germline-derived CDR1 and CDR2 are MDHEN and SYDVKM.